The TCR beta chain described here comes from a study of blood T cells in healthy people across ages. A second 7 to 11 cycle PCR used barcoded and J-beta primers. No fewer than 3 million CDR3-containing paired-end reads came from each sample. MiXCR, run by TCRdb on the 5' RACE reads, gives a single entry per CDR3 protein. The table lists about 1.8 million distinct CDR3 sequences, about 49% of them singletons, with over 2% in the top ten. This clonotype was found a few times. Researchers isolated at least 7 million PBMCs per sample. V lost 2 bases to trimming and J lost 2 bases, with 5 bases between them. The CDR3 has 13 residues. Germline CDR1 and CDR2: MNHEY and SVGAGI.

This receptor was identified in a woman between 35 and 50 years old in good health. Sample: blood. The gene calls are TRBV6-5 and TRBJ2-3, with D unresolved. The CDR3 protein is CASSYGNTDTQYF. CDR3 bases: TGTGCCAGCAGTTACGGTAACACAGATACGCAGTATTTT.